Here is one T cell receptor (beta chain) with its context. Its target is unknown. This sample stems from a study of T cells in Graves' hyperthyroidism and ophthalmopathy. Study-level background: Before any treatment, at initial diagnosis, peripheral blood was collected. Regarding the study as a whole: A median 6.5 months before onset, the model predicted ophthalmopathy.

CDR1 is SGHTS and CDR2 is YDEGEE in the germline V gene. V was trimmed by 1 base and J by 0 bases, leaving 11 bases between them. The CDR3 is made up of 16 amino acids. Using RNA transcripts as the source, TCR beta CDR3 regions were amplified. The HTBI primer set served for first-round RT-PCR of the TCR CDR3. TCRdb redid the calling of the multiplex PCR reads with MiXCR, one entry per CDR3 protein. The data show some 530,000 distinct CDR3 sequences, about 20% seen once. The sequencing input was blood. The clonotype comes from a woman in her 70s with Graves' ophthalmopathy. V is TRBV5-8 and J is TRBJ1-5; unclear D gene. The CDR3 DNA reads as TGTGCCAGCAGCTTGAGGGTAGGATCTAGCAATCAGCCCCAGCATTTT. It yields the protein CASSLRVGSSNQPQHF.